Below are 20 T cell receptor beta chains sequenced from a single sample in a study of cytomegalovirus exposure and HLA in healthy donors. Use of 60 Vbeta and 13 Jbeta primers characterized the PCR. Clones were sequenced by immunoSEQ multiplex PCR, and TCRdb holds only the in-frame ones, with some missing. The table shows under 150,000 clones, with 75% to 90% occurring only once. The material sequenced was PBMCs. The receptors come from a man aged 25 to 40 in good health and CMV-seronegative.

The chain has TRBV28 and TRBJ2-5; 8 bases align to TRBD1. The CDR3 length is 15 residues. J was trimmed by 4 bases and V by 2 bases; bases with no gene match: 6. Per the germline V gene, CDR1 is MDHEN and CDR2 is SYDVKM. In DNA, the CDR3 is TGTGCCAGCAGTTTAATTCAGGGGGCCGGAGAGACCCAGTACTTC. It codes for CASSLIQGAGETQYF.

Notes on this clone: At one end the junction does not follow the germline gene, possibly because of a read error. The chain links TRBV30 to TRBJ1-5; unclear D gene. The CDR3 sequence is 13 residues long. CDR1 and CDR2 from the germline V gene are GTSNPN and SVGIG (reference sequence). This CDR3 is CAWSPNSNQPQNF. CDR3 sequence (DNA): TGTGCCTGGAGCCCCAATAGCAATCAGCCCCAGAATTTT. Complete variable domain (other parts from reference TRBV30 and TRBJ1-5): SQTIHQWPATLVQPVGSPLSLECTVEGTSNPNLYWYRQAAGRGLQLLFYSVGIGQISSEVPQNLSASRPQDRQFILSSKKLLLSDSGFYLCAWSPNSNQPQNFGDGTRLSIL.

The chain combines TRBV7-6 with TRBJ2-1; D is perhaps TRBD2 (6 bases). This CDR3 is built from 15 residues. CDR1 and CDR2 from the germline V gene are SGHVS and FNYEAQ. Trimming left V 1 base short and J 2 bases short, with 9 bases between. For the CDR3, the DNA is TGTGCCAGCAGCTTAGGGTCTAGCGCCTACAATGAGCAGTTCTTC. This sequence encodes CASSLGSSAYNEQFF.

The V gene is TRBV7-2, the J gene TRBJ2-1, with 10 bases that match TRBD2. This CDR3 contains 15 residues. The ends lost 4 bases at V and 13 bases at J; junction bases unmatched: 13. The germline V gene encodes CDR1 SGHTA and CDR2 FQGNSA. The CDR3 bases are TGTGCCAGCAGCTCAGTAAGAGCGGGAGGGCCGTTTCAGTTCTTC. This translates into CASSSVRAGGPFQFF.

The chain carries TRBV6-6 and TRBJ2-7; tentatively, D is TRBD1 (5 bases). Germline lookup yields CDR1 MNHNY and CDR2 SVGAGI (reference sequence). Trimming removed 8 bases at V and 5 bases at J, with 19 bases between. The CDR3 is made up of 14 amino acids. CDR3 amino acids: CASLGTGWADEQYF. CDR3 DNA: TGTGCCAGCTTAGGAACAGGATGGGCCGACGAGCAGTACTTC.

The CDR3 bases are TGTGCCAGCAGTCACCGAGGGCTAGCAAAAGCCCCAGATACGCAGTATTTT. Its protein is CASSHRGLAKAPDTQYF. The J gene is TRBJ2-3, the V gene TRBV28; D possibly corresponds to TRBD2 (5 bases). Germline V lookup: CDR1 MDHEN, CDR2 SYDVKM. V was shortened by 5 bases and J by 4 bases, with 22 bases between the two germline ends. CDR3 length: 17 residues.

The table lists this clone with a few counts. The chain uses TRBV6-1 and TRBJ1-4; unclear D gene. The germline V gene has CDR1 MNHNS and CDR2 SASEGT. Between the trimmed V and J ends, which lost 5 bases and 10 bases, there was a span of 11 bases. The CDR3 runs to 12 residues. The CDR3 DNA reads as TGTGCCAGCAGTACGGGAAGCGGAAAACTGTTTTTT. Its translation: CASSTGSGKLFF.

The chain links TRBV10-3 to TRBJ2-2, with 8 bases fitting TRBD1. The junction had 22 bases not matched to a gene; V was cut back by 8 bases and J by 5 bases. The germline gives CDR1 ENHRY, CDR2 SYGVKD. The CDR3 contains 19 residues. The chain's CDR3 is CAIRESLPGGKKRTGELFF. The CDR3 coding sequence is TGTGCCATCCGGGAGAGCCTGCCAGGGGGCAAGAAGAGGACCGGGGAGCTGTTTTTT.

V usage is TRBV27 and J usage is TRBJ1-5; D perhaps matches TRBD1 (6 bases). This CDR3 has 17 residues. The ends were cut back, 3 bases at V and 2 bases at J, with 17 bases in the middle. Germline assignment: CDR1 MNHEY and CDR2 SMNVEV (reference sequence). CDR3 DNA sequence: TGTGCCAGCAGTTTGCGGGGGCCCCTTCATGGCAATCAGCCCCAGCATTTT. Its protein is CASSLRGPLHGNQPQHF.

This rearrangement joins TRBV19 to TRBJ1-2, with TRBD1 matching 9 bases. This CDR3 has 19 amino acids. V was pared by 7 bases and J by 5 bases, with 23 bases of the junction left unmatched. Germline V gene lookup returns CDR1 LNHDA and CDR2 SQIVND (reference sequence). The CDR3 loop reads CASTAGQGGPFTDLYGYTF. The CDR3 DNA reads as TGTGCCAGTACCGCGGGACAGGGAGGCCCATTCACCGACCTATATGGCTACACCTTC.

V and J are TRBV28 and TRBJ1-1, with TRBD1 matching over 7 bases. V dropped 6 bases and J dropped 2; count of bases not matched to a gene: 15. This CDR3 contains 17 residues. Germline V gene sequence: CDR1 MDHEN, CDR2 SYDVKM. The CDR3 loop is CASRTAYRDRFNTEAFF. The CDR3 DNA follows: TGTGCCAGCAGAACCGCCTACCGGGACAGATTTAACACTGAAGCTTTCTTT. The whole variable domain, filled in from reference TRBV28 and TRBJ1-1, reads DVKVTQSSRYLVKRTGEKVFLECVQDMDHENMFWYRQDPGLGLRLIYFSYDVKMKEKGDIPEGYSVSREKKERFSLILESASTNQTSMYLCASRTAYRDRFNTEAFFGQGTRLTVV.

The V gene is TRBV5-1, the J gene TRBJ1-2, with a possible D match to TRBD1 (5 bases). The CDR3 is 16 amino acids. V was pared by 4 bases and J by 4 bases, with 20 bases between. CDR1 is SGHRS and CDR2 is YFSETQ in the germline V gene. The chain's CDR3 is CASSGAFWGALYGYTF. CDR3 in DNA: TGCGCCAGCAGCGGTGCTTTTTGGGGCGCACTCTATGGCTACACCTTC.

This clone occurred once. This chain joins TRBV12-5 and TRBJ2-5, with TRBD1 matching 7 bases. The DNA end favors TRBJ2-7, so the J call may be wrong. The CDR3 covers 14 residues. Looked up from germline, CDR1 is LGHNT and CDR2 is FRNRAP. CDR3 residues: CASGPTGLGYEQYF. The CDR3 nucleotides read TGTGCTAGTGGCCCGACAGGGCTTGGGTACGAGCAGTACTTC.

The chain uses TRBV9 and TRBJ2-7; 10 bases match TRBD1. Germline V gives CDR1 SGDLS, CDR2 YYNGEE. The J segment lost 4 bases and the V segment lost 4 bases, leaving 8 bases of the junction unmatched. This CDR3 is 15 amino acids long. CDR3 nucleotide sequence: TGTGCCAGCAGCTCCGAGGGACAGGGGAGTTACGAGCAGTACTTC. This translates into CASSSEGQGSYEQYF.

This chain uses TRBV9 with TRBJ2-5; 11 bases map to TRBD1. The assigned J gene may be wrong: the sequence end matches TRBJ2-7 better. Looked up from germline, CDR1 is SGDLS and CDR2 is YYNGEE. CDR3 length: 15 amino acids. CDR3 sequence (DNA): TGTGCCAGCAGCGTGGAGGGGACAGGGGGCTACGAGCAGTACTTC. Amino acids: CASSVEGTGGYEQYF.

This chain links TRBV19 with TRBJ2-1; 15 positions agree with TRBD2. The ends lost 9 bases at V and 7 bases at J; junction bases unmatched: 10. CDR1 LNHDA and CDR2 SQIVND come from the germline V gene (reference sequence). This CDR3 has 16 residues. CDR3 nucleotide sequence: TGTGCCAGCAGGACTAGCGGGAGGGCCCTCATGAATGAGCAGTTCTTC. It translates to CASRTSGRALMNEQFF.

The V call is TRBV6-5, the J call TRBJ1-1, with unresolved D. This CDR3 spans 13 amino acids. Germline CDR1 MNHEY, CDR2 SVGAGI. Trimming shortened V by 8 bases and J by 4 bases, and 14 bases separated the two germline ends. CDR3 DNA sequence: TGTGCCAGCCGAAGTCGACGGGGCACTGAAGCTTTCTTT. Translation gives CASRSRRGTEAFF.

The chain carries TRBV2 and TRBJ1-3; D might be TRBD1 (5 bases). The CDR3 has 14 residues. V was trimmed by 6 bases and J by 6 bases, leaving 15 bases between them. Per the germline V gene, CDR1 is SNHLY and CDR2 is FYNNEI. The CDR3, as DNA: TGTGCCAGCAGGGGGCAGGTCATATCAAACACCATATATTTT. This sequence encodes CASRGQVISNTIYF.

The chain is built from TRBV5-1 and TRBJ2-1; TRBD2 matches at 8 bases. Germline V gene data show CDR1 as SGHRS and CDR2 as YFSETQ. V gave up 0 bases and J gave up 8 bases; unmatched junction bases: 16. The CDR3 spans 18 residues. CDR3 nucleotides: TGCGCCAGCAGCTTGGTTCAGGGGTTGAGTTTCGGGGGGGATGAGCAGTTCTTC. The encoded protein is CASSLVQGLSFGGDEQFF. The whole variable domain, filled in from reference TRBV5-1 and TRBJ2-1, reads KAGVTQTPRYLIKTRGQQVTLSCSPISGHRSVSWYQQTPGQGLQFLFEYFSETQRNKGNFPGRFSGRQFSNSRSEMNVSTLELGDSALYLCASSLVQGLSFGGDEQFFGPGTRLTVL.

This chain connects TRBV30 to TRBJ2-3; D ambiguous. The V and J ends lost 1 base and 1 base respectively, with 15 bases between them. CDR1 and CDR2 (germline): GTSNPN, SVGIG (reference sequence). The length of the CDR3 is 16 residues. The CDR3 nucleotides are TGTGCCTGGAGTGCGCCAGCTATTGGAGGCACAGATACGCAGTATTTT. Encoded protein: CAWSAPAIGGTDTQYF.